This TCR beta chain emerged from a study of blood T cell repertoires in COVID-19. Study-level information: From the United States, Italy and Spain came samples of acute and convalescent COVID-19. PBMCs, B-cell-depleted T cells, or T cells were the source of the cDNA or gDNA that made up the material.

Original processing methods: Estimated nucleated cell counts came from reference gene primer amplification. Measured with immunoSEQ multiplex PCR; TCRdb has only the in-frame clones, and not every one. V, J and clone size are taken as reported in that table, and D and trimming were inferred from the DNA itself. The sample carries 70,000 to 95,000 clones, 90% recorded once. The receptor was derived from a human donor with active COVID-19. The donor label of this sample is uncertain. The sequencing input was peripheral blood.

This chain's CDR3 is CASSEIALGGGAKTQYF. The DNA of the CDR3 is TGTGCCAGCAGTGAAATTGCGTTGGGCGGGGGGGCCAAGACCCAGTACTTC. This chain connects TRBV6-1 to TRBJ2-5; 9 bases align to TRBD2. V lost 2 bases and J lost 6; bases outside the gene matches: 13. The CDR3 consists of 17 residues. From germline, CDR1 is MNHNS and CDR2 SASEGT.